This TCR beta chain was captured by sequencing in a study of cytomegalovirus exposure and HLA in healthy donors. Whole-study context: Some 200 million T cells yielded some 120 million unique TCR beta sequences in earlier analysis.

With V trimmed by 2 bases and J by 6 bases, 5 bases remained unmatched. There are 16 residues in the CDR3. The germline CDR1 and CDR2 sequences are SGHVS and FNYEAQ. PCR used 60 Vbeta primers and 13 Jbeta primers. TCRdb's table, derived via immunoSEQ multiplex PCR, lists solely in-frame clones and lacks some. This table holds approximately 150,000 clones, around two thirds found once. Material: PBMCs. The sequence derives from a middle-aged man in good health and CMV-seronegative. The rearrangement links TRBV7-6 to TRBJ2-1, with 12 bases identical to TRBD2. The CDR3 nucleotides read TGTGCCAGCAGCTTACTGGCTAGCGGGGGGGCCAATGAGCAGTTCTTC. It encodes CASSLLASGGANEQFF.